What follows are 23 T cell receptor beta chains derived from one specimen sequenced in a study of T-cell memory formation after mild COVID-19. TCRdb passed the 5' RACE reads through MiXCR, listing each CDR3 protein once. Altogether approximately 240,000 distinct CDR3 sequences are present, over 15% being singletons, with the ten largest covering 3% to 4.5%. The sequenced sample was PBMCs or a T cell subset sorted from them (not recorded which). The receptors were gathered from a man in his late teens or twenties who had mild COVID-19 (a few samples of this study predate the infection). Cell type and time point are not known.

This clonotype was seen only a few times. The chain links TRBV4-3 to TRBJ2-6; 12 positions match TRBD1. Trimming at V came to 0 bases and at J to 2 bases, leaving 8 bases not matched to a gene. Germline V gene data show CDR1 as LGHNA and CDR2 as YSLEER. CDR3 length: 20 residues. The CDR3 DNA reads TGCGCCAGCAGCCAAGATGTGGGGACAGGGGGCCTTGCTGGGGCCAACGTCCTGACTTTC. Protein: CASSQDVGTGGLAGANVLTF.

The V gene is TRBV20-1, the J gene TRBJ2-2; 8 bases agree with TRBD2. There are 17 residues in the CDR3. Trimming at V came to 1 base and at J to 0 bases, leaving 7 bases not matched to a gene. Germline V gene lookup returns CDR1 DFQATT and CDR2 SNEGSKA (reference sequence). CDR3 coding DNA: TGCAGTGCTAGAGTTTATGAAGCGGGGGCGAACACCGGGGAGCTGTTTTTT. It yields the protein CSARVYEAGANTGELFF.

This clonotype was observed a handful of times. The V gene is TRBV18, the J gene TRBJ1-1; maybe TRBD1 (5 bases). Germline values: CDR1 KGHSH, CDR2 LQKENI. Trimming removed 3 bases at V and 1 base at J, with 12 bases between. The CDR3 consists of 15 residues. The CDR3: CASSPQGLANTEAFF. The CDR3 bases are TGTGCCAGCTCACCCCAGGGACTGGCGAACACTGAAGCTTTCTTT.

The CDR3 coding sequence is TGTGCCAGCAGCTTGCGACGGACTTTAGTACCCCAGCATTTT. Amino acids: CASSLRRTLVPQHF. The chain carries TRBV5-6 and TRBJ1-5; D is unclear. The CDR3 contains 14 residues. Germline V gives CDR1 SGHDT, CDR2 YYEEEE. Trimming took off 1 base at V and 10 bases at J, with 15 bases between the two ends.

Here the CDR3 DNA reads TGCGCCAGCAGCTTGGCCCCGGGACTAGCGGGGAACCAAGAGACCCAGTACTTC. Translating gives CASSLAPGLAGNQETQYF. The rearrangement joins TRBV5-1 to TRBJ2-5; 13 bases align to TRBD2. With V trimmed by 0 bases and J by 0 bases, 5 bases remained unmatched. The CDR3 length is 18 residues. Germline CDR1 SGHRS, CDR2 YFSETQ.

Here the CDR3 reads CASSSGQGGSGANVLTF. CDR3 nucleotides: TGTGCCAGCAGCTCTGGACAGGGCGGCTCTGGGGCCAACGTCCTGACTTTC. The V call is TRBV7-3, the J call TRBJ2-6; TRBD1 agrees at 8 bases. CDR1 and CDR2 from the germline V gene are SGHTA and FQGTGA. Unmatched junction bases numbered 5, after V lost 4 bases and J lost 0 bases. There are 17 residues in the CDR3. Complete variable domain (other parts from reference TRBV7-3 and TRBJ2-6): GAGVSQTPSNKVTEKGKYVELRCDPISGHTALYWYRQSLGQGPEFLIYFQGTGAADDSGLPNDRFFAVRPEGSVSTLKIQRTERGDSAVYLCASSSGQGGSGANVLTFGAGSRLTVL.

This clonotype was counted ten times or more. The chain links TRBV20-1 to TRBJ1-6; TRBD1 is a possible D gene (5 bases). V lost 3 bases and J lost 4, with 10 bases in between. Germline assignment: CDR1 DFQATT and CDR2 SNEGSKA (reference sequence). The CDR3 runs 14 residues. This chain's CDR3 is CSARGRGYNSPLHF. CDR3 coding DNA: TGCAGTGCTAGGGGGCGCGGGTATAATTCACCCCTCCACTTT.

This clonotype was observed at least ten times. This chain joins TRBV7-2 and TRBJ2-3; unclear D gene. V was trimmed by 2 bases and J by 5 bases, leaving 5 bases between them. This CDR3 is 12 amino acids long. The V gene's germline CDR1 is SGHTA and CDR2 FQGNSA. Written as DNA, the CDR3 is TGTGCCAGCAGCTTACTAAGAGATACGCAGTATTTT. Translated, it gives CASSLLRDTQYF.

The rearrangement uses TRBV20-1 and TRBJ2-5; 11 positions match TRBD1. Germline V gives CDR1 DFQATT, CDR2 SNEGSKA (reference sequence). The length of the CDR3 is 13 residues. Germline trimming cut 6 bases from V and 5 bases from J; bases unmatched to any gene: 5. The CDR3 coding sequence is TGCAGTGCCCCGGACAGGGGGCAGGAGACCCAGTACTTC. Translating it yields CSAPDRGQETQYF.

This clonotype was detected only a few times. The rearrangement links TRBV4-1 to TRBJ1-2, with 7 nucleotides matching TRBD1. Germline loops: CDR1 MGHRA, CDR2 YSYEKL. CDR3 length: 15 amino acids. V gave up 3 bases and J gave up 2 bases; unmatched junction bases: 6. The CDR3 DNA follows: TGCGCCAGCAGCCATCCCCCGGGACAGAACTATGGCTACACCTTC. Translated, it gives CASSHPPGQNYGYTF.

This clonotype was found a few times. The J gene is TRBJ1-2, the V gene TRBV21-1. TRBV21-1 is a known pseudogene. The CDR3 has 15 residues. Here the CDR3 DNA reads TGTGCCAGCAGCAAAGATGGGAGTCAGATCCGACGGTACACCTTC. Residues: CASSKDGSQIRRYTF.

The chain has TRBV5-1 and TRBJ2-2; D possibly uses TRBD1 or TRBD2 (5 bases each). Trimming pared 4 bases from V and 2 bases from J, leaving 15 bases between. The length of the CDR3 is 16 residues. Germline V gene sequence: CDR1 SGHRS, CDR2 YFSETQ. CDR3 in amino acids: CASSIGDRLNTGELFF. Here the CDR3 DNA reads TGCGCCAGCAGCATAGGGGACCGACTTAACACCGGGGAGCTGTTTTTT.

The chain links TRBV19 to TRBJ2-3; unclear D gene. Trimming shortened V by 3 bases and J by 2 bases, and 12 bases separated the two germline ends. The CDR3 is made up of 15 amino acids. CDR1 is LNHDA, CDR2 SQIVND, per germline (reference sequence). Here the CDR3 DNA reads TGTGCCAGTAGTATCTTTGCTGACCCCACAGATACGCAGTATTTT. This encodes CASSIFADPTDTQYF.

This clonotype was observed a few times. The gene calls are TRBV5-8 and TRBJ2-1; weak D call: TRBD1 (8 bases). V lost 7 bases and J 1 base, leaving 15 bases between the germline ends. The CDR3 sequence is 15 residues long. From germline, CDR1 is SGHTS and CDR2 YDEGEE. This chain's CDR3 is CASCSQGGSYNEQFF. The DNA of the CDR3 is TGTGCCAGCTGCTCACAGGGGGGGTCCTACAATGAGCAGTTCTTC.

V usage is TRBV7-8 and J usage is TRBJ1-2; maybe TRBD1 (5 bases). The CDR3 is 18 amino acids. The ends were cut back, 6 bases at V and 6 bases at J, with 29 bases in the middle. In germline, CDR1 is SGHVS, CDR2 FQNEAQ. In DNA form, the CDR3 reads TGTGCCAGCAGTCCAGACCGGGACGTCCCCCGGGGGGGTCATGGCTACACCTTC. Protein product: CASSPDRDVPRGGHGYTF.

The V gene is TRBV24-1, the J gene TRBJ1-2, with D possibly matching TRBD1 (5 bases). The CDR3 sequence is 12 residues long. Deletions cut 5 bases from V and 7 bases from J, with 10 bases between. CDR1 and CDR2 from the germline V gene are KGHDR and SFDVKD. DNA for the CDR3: TGTGCCACCAGTGGGGACGATAGTGGCTACACCTTC. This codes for CATSGDDSGYTF.

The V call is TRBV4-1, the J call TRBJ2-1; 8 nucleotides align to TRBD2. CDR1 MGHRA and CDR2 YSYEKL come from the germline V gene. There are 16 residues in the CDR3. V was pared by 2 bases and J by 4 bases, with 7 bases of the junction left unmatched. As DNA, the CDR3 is TGCGCCAGCAGCCAAACAGCACTAGCGGCTTACAATGAGCAGTTCTTC. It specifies CASSQTALAAYNEQFF.

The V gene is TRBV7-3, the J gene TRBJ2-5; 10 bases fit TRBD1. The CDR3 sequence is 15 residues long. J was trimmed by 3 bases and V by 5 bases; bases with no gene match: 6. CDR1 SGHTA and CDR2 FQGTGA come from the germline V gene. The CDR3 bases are TGTGCCAGCAGCCCGACAGGGGGCGAAAAAGAGACCCAGTACTTC. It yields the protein CASSPTGGEKETQYF.

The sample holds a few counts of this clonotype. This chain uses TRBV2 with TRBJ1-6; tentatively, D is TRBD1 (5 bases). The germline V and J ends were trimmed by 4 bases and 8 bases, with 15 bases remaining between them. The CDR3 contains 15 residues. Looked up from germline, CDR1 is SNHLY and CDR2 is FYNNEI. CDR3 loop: CASSALRQGDSPLHF. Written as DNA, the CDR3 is TGTGCCAGCAGTGCTCTTCGCCAGGGCGATTCACCCCTCCACTTT.

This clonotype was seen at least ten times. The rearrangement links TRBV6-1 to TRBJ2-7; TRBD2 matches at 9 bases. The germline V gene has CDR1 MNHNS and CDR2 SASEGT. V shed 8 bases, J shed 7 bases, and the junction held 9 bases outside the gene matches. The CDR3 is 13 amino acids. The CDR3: CASGGGAPEEQYF. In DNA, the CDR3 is TGTGCCAGCGGCGGGGGGGCTCCGGAGGAGCAGTACTTC.

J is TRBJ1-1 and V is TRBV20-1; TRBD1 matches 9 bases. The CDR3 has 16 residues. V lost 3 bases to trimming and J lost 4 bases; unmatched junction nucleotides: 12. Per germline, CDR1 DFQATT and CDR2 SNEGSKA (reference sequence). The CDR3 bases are TGCAGTGCTAGGGCTAAGGACAGGGGATCGGCCACTGAAGCTTTCTTT. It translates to CSARAKDRGSATEAFF.

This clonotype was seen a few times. In DNA form, the CDR3 reads TGTGCCAGCAGTTACCTCGCAGGGGGTAATTCACCCCTCCACTTT. It specifies CASSYLAGGNSPLHF. The rearrangement links TRBV6-5 to TRBJ1-6; TRBD1 matches at 7 bases. CDR1 and CDR2 from the germline V gene are MNHEY and SVGAGI. Trimming removed 2 bases from V and 6 bases from J; junction bases left unmatched: 4. The CDR3 spans 15 residues.

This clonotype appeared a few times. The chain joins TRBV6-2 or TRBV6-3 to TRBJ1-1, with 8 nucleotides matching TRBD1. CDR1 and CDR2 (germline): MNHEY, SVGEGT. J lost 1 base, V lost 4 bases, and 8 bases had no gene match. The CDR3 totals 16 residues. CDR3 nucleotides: TGTGCCAGCAGTTCCGGACAGGGAAGGGGGAACACTGAAGCTTTCTTT. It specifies CASSSGQGRGNTEAFF.